These 15 T cell receptor beta chains originate from one sample sequenced in a study of blood T cells in healthy people across ages. It was with a sample-barcoded 5' primer and a J-beta primer mix that a second PCR of roughly 7 to 12 cycles was run. TCRdb passed the 5' RACE reads through MiXCR, listing each CDR3 protein once. This table holds about 290,000 distinct CDR3 sequences, 27% found once. The sequenced sample consisted of blood. The receptors shown here come from a woman aged 70-85 years in good health.

V is TRBV29-1 and J is TRBJ2-1; 7 bases are a match to TRBD2. The CDR3 spans 15 residues. Looked up from germline, CDR1 is SQVTM and CDR2 is ANQGSEA. Trimming cost V 3 bases and J 0 bases; bases outside gene matches: 5. The chain's CDR3 is CSVDSGGVSYNEQFF. The CDR3 DNA reads as TGCAGCGTTGATTCGGGGGGTGTCTCCTACAATGAGCAGTTCTTC.

There are a few counts of this clonotype. The chain employs TRBV6-1 and TRBJ2-7, with D unresolved. V was pared by 1 base and J by 1 base, with 14 bases between. CDR1 and CDR2 from the germline V gene are MNHNS and SASEGT. This CDR3 is built from 16 residues. CDR3 loop: CASSEERASRSYEQYF. CDR3 nucleotides: TGTGCCAGCAGTGAAGAACGCGCGTCCAGATCCTACGAGCAGTACTTC.

This clonotype turned up a few times. At one end the junction does not follow the germline gene, possibly because of a read error. The chain combines TRBV6-2 or TRBV6-3 with TRBJ2-2; unclear D gene. The CDR3 covers 18 residues. Germline CDR1 and CDR2: MNHEY and SVGEGT. The CDR3 DNA reads TGTGCCAGCAGTTACCTAGGTCTCCTCCTACCGAACATCGGGGAGCTGTTTTTT. Translation: CASSYLGLLLPNIGELFF.

The chain has TRBV6-6 and TRBJ2-3; 10 positions match TRBD2. Per the germline V gene, CDR1 is MNHNY and CDR2 is SVGAGI (reference sequence). Trimming at V came to 4 bases and at J to 4 bases, leaving 2 bases not matched to a gene. This CDR3 region has 14 residues. The CDR3 DNA is TGTGCCAGCAGTTCAGCGGGAGGGCCAGATACGCAGTATTTT. This codes for CASSSAGGPDTQYF.

This clonotype has only a few counts. The rearrangement links TRBV27 to TRBJ1-2; D is ambiguous. CDR3 length equals 15 residues. Germline CDR1 is MNHEY and CDR2 is SMNVEV (reference sequence). V was cut by 0 bases and J by 7 bases, with 15 bases left in between. This chain's CDR3 is CASSLSFSGSVGYTF. CDR3 coding DNA: TGTGCCAGCAGTTTATCATTTTCCGGGAGCGTTGGCTACACCTTC.

The chain uses TRBV9 and TRBJ2-1; 7 nucleotides align to TRBD2. J was trimmed by 7 bases and V by 3 bases; bases with no gene match: 13. The CDR3 runs to 16 residues. The germline gives CDR1 SGDLS, CDR2 YYNGEE. This chain's CDR3 is CASSALGGSVENEQFF. Here the CDR3 DNA reads TGTGCCAGCAGCGCTCTAGGCGGGAGTGTGGAGAATGAGCAGTTCTTC.

This clonotype was counted a few times. The chain combines TRBV28 with TRBJ2-1, with 8 bases lining up with TRBD2. The germline gives CDR1 MDHEN, CDR2 SYDVKM. The V segment lost 6 bases and the J segment 4 bases; nucleotides outside the gene matches: 5. This CDR3 comprises 14 residues. This CDR3 reads CASSQGTSYNEQFF. The CDR3 DNA is TGTGCCAGCAGCCAAGGGACTAGTTACAATGAGCAGTTCTTC. Full variable domain (outside the CDR3, taken from reference TRBV28 and TRBJ2-1): DVKVTQSSRYLVKRTGEKVFLECVQDMDHENMFWYRQDPGLGLRLIYFSYDVKMKEKGDIPEGYSVSREKKERFSLILESASTNQTSMYLCASSQGTSYNEQFFGPGTRLTVL.

The chain uses TRBV6-5 and TRBJ2-7; 10 bases are shared with TRBD1. There are 15 residues in the CDR3. Germline loops: CDR1 MNHEY, CDR2 SVGAGI. Trimming cost V 7 bases and J 6 bases; bases outside gene matches: 12. The CDR3 is CASKAGGTGASEQYF. The CDR3 nucleotides read TGTGCCAGCAAGGCCGGCGGGACAGGGGCATCCGAGCAGTACTTC.

The chain combines TRBV24-1 with TRBJ2-1, with D hard to call. The ends were cut back, 3 bases at V and 2 bases at J, with 19 bases in the middle. The CDR3 runs to 18 residues. Germline CDR1 reads KGHDR; CDR2 reads SFDVKD. CDR3 in DNA: TGTGCCACCAGTGATCCCCTCGGAGTAGCTTCTCCCTACAATGAGCAGTTCTTC. The encoded protein is CATSDPLGVASPYNEQFF.

For the CDR3, the DNA is TGTGCCAGCAGCCCTCAGGGGGCGGTCGCAAAACTGTTTTTT. It translates to CASSPQGAVAKLFF. The chain is built from TRBV7-2 and TRBJ1-4, with TRBD1 matching over 8 bases. The CDR3 has 14 amino acids. Germline CDR1 is SGHTA and CDR2 is FQGNSA. J lost 10 bases, V lost 5 bases, and 9 bases had no gene match.

The genes are TRBV25-1 and TRBJ2-7; maybe TRBD1 (6 bases). This CDR3 contains 11 residues. Germline assignment: CDR1 MGHDK and CDR2 SYGVNS. Trimming left V 11 bases short and J 3 bases short, with 11 bases between. This CDR3 is CAVQQGYEQYF. In DNA, the CDR3 is TGTGCCGTACAACAGGGCTACGAGCAGTACTTC.

Turning to this clonotype: A read error may account for a junction end that differs from germline. The chain recombines TRBV20-1 with TRBJ2-3, with 12 bases matching TRBD2. CDR3 length equals 16 residues. Germline V gives CDR1 DFQATT, CDR2 SNEGSKA (reference sequence). CDR3: CSDRVELAGGVDTQYF. As DNA, the CDR3 is TGCAGTGATAGAGTCGAGCTAGCGGGAGGGGTAGATACGCAGTATTTT.

On this clonotype itself: The junction departs from germline at one end; a sequencing error may be responsible. This chain joins TRBV29-1 and TRBJ1-1; 8 bases are a match to TRBD1. Germline V gene lookup returns CDR1 SQVTM and CDR2 ANQGSEA. The CDR3 contains 12 residues. Here the CDR3 reads CSGETGDTEASF. In DNA form, the CDR3 reads TGCAGCGGAGAGACAGGGGACACTGAAGCTTCCTTT.

This clonotype turned up a few times. The V call is TRBV29-1, the J call TRBJ1-5; unclear D gene. The CDR3 has 15 amino acids. V was clipped by 0 bases and J by 5 bases, with 14 bases between them. The V gene's germline CDR1 is SQVTM and CDR2 ANQGSEA. The CDR3 DNA reads TGCAGCGTTGAAGAATATCCGGGCGCCGATCAGCCCCAGCATTTT. Protein: CSVEEYPGADQPQHF.

This clonotype was found many times. The rearrangement uses TRBV20-1 and TRBJ2-1; 9 positions match TRBD2. With V trimmed by 6 bases and J by 0 bases, 15 bases remained unmatched. Germline CDR1 DFQATT, CDR2 SNEGSKA (reference sequence). The CDR3 has 18 amino acids. The CDR3 protein is CSAETMGGRASSYNEQFF. The CDR3 DNA sequence: TGCAGTGCCGAAACGATGGGCGGGAGGGCCTCCTCCTACAATGAGCAGTTCTTC.